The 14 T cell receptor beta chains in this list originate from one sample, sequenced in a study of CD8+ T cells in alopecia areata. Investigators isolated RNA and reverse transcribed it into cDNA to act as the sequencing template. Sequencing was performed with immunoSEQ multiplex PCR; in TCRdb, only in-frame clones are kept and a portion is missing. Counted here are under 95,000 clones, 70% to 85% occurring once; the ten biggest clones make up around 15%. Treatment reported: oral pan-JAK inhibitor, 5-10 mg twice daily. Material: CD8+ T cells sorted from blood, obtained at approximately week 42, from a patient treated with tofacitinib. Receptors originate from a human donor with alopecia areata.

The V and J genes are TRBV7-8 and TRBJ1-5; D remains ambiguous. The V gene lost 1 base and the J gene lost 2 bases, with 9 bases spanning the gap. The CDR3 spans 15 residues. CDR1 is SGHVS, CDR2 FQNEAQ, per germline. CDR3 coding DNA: TGTGCCAGCAGCTTAGGAGGGCACGGCAATCAGCCCCAGCATTTT. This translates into CASSLGGHGNQPQHF.

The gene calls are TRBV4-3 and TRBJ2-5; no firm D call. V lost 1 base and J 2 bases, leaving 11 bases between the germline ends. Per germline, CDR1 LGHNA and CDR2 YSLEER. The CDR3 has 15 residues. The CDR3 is CASSQGPVKQETQYF. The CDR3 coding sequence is TGCGCCAGCAGCCAAGGACCGGTAAAACAAGAGACCCAGTACTTC.

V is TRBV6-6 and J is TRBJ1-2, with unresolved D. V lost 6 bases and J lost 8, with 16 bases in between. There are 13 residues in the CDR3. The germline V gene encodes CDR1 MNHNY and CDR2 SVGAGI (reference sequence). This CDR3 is CASSLTRKEGYTF. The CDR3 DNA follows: TGTGCCAGCAGCTTGACACGGAAGGAGGGCTACACCTTC.

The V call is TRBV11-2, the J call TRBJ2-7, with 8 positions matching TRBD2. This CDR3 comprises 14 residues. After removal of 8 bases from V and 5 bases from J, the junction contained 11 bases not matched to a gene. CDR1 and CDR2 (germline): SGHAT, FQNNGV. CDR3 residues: CASGGAGGGNEQYF. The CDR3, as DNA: TGTGCCAGCGGCGGGGCGGGGGGAGGCAACGAGCAGTACTTC.

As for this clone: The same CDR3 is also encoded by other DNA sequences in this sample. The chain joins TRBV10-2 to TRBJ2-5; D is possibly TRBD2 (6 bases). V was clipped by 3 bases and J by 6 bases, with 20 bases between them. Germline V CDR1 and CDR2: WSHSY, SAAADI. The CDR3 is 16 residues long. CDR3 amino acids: CASSDPGSSGVQTQYF. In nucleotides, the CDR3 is TGCGCCAGCAGTGACCCGGGATCTTCGGGGGTGCAGACCCAGTACTTC.

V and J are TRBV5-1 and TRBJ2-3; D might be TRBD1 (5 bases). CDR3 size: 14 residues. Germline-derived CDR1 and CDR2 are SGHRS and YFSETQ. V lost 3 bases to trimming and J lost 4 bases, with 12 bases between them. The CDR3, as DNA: TGCGCCAGCAGCTCGGACAAGATGGCAGATACGCAGTATTTT. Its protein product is CASSSDKMADTQYF.

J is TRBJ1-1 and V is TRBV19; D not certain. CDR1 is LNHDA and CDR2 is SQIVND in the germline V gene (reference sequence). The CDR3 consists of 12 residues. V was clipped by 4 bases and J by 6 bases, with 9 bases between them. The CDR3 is CASSRIRAEAFF. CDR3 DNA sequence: TGTGCCAGTAGTAGAATACGGGCTGAAGCTTTCTTT.

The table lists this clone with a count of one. CDR3 sequence (DNA): TGTGCCAGCAGTGAACAGGGAAGTAATGAAAAACTGTTTTTT. Translation gives CASSEQGSNEKLFF. V gene TRBV2 combines with J gene TRBJ1-4; tentative D call: TRBD1 (5 bases). The CDR3 covers 14 residues. V was shortened by 2 bases and J by 4 bases, with 8 bases between the two germline ends. The germline V gene encodes CDR1 SNHLY and CDR2 FYNNEI.

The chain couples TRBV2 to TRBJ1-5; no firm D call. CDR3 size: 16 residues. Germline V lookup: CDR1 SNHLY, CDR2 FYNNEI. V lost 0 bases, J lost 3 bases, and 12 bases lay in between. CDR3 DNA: TGTGCCAGCAGTGAAGCGGAGACACAATACAATCAGCCCCAGCATTTT. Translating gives CASSEAETQYNQPQHF. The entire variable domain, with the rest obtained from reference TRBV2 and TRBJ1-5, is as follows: EPEVTQTPSHQVTQMGQEVILRCVPISNHLYFYWYRQILGQKVEFLVSFYNNEISEKSEIFDDQFSVERPDGSNFTLKIRSTKLEDSAMYFCASSEAETQYNQPQHFGDGTRLSIL.

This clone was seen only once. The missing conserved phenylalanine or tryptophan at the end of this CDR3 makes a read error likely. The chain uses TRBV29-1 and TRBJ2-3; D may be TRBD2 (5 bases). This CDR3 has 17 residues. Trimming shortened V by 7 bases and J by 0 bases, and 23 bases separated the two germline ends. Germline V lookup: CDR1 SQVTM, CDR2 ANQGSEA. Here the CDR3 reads CSGRNRFQPSSTDTQYL. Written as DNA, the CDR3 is TGCAGCGGGAGGAACAGATTCCAGCCCTCTAGCACAGATACGCAGTATCTT.

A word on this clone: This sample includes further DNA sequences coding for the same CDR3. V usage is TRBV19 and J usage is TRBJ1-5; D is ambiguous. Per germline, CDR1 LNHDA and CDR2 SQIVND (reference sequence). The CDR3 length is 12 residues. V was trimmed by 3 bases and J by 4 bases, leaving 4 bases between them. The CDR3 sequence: CASSIGNQPQHF. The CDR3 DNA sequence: TGTGCCAGTAGTATCGGTAATCAGCCCCAGCATTTT.

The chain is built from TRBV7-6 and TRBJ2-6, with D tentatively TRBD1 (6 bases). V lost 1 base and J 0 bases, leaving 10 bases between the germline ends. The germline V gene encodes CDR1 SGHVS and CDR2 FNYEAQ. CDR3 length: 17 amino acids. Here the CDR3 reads CASSLGRQDSGANVLTF. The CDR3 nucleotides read TGTGCCAGCAGCTTAGGCCGACAGGACTCTGGGGCCAACGTCCTGACTTTC.

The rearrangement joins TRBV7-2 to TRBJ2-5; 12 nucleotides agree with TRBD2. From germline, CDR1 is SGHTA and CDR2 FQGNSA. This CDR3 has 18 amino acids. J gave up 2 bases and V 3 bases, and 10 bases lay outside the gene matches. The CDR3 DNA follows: TGTGCCAGCAGCTTTGGACTAGCGGGGTACCGGGTACAAGAGACCCAGTACTTC. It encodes CASSFGLAGYRVQETQYF.

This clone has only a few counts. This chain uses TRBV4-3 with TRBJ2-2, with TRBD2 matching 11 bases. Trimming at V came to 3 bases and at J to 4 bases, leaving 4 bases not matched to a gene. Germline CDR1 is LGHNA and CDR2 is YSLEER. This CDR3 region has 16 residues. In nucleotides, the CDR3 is TGCGCCAGCAGCCAGGGACTAGCGGAGCTCACCGGGGAGCTGTTTTTT. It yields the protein CASSQGLAELTGELFF.